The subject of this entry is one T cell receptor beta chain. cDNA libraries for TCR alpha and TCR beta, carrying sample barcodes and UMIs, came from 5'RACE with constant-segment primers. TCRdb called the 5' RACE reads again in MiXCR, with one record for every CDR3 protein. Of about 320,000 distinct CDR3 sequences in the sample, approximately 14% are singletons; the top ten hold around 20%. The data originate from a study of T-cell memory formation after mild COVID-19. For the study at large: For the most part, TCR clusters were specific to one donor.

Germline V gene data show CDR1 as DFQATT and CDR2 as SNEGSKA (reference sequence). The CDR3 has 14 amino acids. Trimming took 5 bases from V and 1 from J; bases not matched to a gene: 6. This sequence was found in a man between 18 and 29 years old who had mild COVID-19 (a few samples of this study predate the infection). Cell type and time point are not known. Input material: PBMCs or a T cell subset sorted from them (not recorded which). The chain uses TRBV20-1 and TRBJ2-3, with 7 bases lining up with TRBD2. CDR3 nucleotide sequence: TGCAGTGCTTCGCGGGGGTTTGGCACAGATACGCAGTATTTT. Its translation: CSASRGFGTDTQYF.